The present TCR beta chain was sequenced within a study of cytomegalovirus exposure and HLA in healthy donors. Overall study context: A subsequent analysis reported that the 120 or so validation repertoires were produced on the same platform that had also been used for the roughly 670 first-cohort repertoires.

This clone occurred a few times. TCRdb keeps only in-frame clones here, not all; method: immunoSEQ multiplex PCR. The data hold 160,000 or so clones, with approximately 87% observed a single time. Germline V gene lookup returns CDR1 LGHNT and CDR2 FRNRAP. With V trimmed by 5 bases and J by 4 bases, 7 bases remained unmatched. The CDR3 covers 15 residues. Material: PBMCs. The chain has TRBV12-5 and TRBJ2-7; 11 bases fit TRBD1. This sequence was found in a woman in her thirties in good health and CMV-seronegative. The CDR3 DNA follows: TGTGCTAGTGGTCCAGGACAGGGGGCGCGGTACGAGCAGTACTTC. As protein: CASGPGQGARYEQYF. The entire variable domain, with the rest obtained from reference TRBV12-5 and TRBJ2-7, is as follows: DARVTQTPRHKVTEMGQEVTMRCQPILGHNTVFWYRQTMMQGLELLAYFRNRAPLDDSGMPKDRFSAEMPDATLATLKIQPSEPRDSAVYFCASGPGQGARYEQYFGPGTRLTVT.